One sample yielded the 29 T cell receptor beta chains listed below, sequenced in a study of tissue T cells after allogeneic stem cell transplantation. Assay used: immunoSEQ multiplex PCR; TCRdb lists only in-frame clones, some missing. The sample has roughly 690 clones; over 50% are singletons. The sequencing used blood, collected at autopsy. These receptor sequences come from an older male patient with steroid-refractory graft-versus-host disease after an allogeneic stem cell transplant. Some T cells may have come from the graft donor.

Concerning this clone itself: With a much larger clone just one base away, this may be a read error. Additional DNA sequences in this sample encode the identical CDR3. This chain links TRBV5-6 with TRBJ2-5, with TRBD2 matching over 10 bases. This CDR3 contains 15 residues. Germline loops: CDR1 SGHDT, CDR2 YYEEEE. The CDR3 protein is CASSGGAGGGETQYF. The CDR3 DNA reads as TGCGCCAGCAGCGGGGGGGCCGGGGGGGGAGAGACCCAGTACTTC.

This chain links TRBV11-2 with TRBJ2-3; no firm D call. The CDR3 extends over 12 amino acids. Germline CDR1 reads SGHAT; CDR2 reads FQNNGV. The ends were cut back, 5 bases at V and 4 bases at J, with 7 bases in the middle. The CDR3, as DNA: TGTGCCAGCAGCCGAGAGGCAGATACGCAGTATTTT. This translates into CASSREADTQYF.

The chain couples TRBV19 to TRBJ1-4; possible D gene TRBD1, 6 bases. Looked up from germline, CDR1 is LNHDA and CDR2 is SQIVND (reference sequence). V was shortened by 6 bases and J by 7 bases, with 12 bases between the two germline ends. The CDR3 totals 13 residues. CDR3 sequence (DNA): TGTGCCAGTAGGACAGGTTTGGGTGAAAAACTGTTTTTT. Its protein is CASRTGLGEKLFF.

There are a few counts of this clone. V usage is TRBV4-2 and J usage is TRBJ2-3; TRBD2 matches 8 bases. The J segment lost 5 bases and the V segment lost 6 bases, leaving 19 bases of the junction unmatched. CDR1 LGHNA and CDR2 YNFKEQ come from the germline V gene. The CDR3 totals 18 residues. The CDR3 protein is CASSPATSGAPGGDTQYF. The DNA for the CDR3 is TGTGCCAGCAGTCCGGCAACTAGCGGAGCGCCCGGGGGAGATACGCAGTATTTT.

The V call is TRBV15, the J call TRBJ2-1; 11 positions match TRBD1. The CDR3 covers 17 residues. Germline CDR1 LNHNV, CDR2 YYDKDF (reference sequence). Losses at the gene ends were 5 bases for V and 6 bases for J; bases not matched to a gene: 12. This chain's CDR3 is CATSAQAGTGGINEQFF. CDR3 nucleotide sequence: TGTGCCACCAGCGCTCAAGCCGGGACAGGGGGTATCAATGAGCAGTTCTTC.

This clone showed up just once. The chain links TRBV18 to TRBJ1-1; no clear D gene. Trimming cost V 6 bases and J 5 bases, with 16 bases left between them. CDR3 size: 14 residues. CDR1 KGHSH and CDR2 LQKENI come from the germline V gene. In DNA form, the CDR3 reads TGTGCCAGCTCTAGTCGGGCCCCGAGGACTGAAGCTTTCTTT. Amino acid sequence: CASSSRAPRTEAFF.

By sample fraction, this clone is large (0.1 to 1%). Other DNA sequences of this sample code for an identical CDR3. The J gene is TRBJ1-2, the V gene TRBV4-3; D is possibly TRBD1 (6 bases). The CDR3 is made up of 15 amino acids. Germline V lookup: CDR1 LGHNA, CDR2 YSLEER. V shed 0 bases and J shed 4 bases, with 12 bases lying between them. CDR3 in amino acids: CASSQELQGVYGYTF. In nucleotides, the CDR3 is TGCGCCAGCAGCCAAGAATTACAGGGAGTCTATGGCTACACCTTC.

By proportion, this clone is hyperexpanded. The same CDR3 is also encoded by other DNA sequences in this sample. The chain employs TRBV5-6 and TRBJ2-5, with 8 bases aligning to TRBD2. Germline trimming cut 0 bases from V and 4 bases from J; bases unmatched to any gene: 5. Germline-derived CDR1 and CDR2 are SGHDT and YYEEEE. The CDR3 loop spans 15 amino acids. CDR3 bases: TGTGCCAGCAGCTTGGTGGCCGGGGGGGGAGAGACCCAGTACTTC. Protein: CASSLVAGGGETQYF.

By share, this clone counts as large. Other nucleotide sequences from this sample produce the same CDR3. The genes are TRBV2 and TRBJ2-3, with 7 nucleotides matching TRBD1. The V and J ends lost 6 bases and 0 bases, in that order; junction bases with no gene match: 6. CDR3 length equals 15 residues. Looked up from germline, CDR1 is SNHLY and CDR2 is FYNNEI. The CDR3 is CASSAGTASTDTQYF. The CDR3 DNA sequence: TGTGCCAGCAGCGCCGGGACAGCTAGCACAGATACGCAGTATTTT.

The CDR3 here is CASSLGRGYEQYF. The CDR3 nucleotides are TGTGCCAGCAGCTTAGGGCGGGGTTACGAGCAGTACTTC. The chain recombines TRBV7-9 with TRBJ2-7; TRBD2 might be the D (6 bases). The CDR3 runs 13 residues. Germline lookup yields CDR1 SEHNR and CDR2 FQNEAQ (reference sequence). V was clipped by 1 base and J by 4 bases, with 8 bases between them.

As concerns this clone: This likely reflects a read error, since a far larger clone is one base away. The same CDR3 arises from other DNA sequences in this sample as well. The rearrangement links TRBV5-6 to TRBJ2-5; 8 nucleotides line up with TRBD2. Germline assignment: CDR1 SGHDT and CDR2 YYEEEE. The ends lost 4 bases at V and 5 bases at J; junction bases unmatched: 10. There are 15 residues in the CDR3. This CDR3 reads CASSVGAGGGETQYF. CDR3 coding DNA: TGTGCCAGCAGCGTGGGGGCCGGGGGGGGCGAGACCCAGTACTTC.

This clone qualifies as medium-sized. The sample carries other DNA sequences with the same CDR3. The chain carries TRBV5-6 and TRBJ2-5; 8 bases fit TRBD2. Germline V gene sequence: CDR1 SGHDT, CDR2 YYEEEE. J was trimmed by 5 bases and V by 4 bases; bases with no gene match: 10. The CDR3 covers 15 residues. The CDR3 DNA reads TGTGCCAGCAGCGGGGGGGCCGGGGGGGGCGAGACCCAGTACTTC. Protein product: CASSGGAGGGETQYF.

Points on this clone: A read error is likely here: a far larger clone is one base away. The sample contains more than one DNA sequence encoding this CDR3. V and J are TRBV5-6 and TRBJ2-5; 8 bases align to TRBD2. This CDR3 is 15 amino acids long. Germline V gives CDR1 SGHDT, CDR2 YYEEEE. The CDR3 loop reads CASCLGAGGGETQYF. CDR3 coding DNA: TGTGCCAGCTGCTTGGGGGCCGGGGGGGGAGAGACCCAGTACTTC.

This chain uses TRBV10-3 with TRBJ2-7; weak D call: TRBD2 (5 bases). Trimming left V 0 bases short and J 4 bases short, with 13 bases between. The CDR3 consists of 15 residues. CDR1 and CDR2 (germline): ENHRY, SYGVKD. CDR3 residues: CAISESTGIGYEQYF. The CDR3, as DNA: TGTGCCATCAGTGAGTCGACGGGGATTGGGTACGAGCAGTACTTC.

This clone has only one observation. This chain uses TRBV7-9 with TRBJ2-7; D may be TRBD1 (5 bases). The V end was cut by 1 base, the J end by 6 bases, with 19 bases between. This CDR3 has 16 amino acids. In germline, CDR1 is SEHNR, CDR2 FQNEAQ (reference sequence). The CDR3 reads CASSLEGSRKPFEQYF. CDR3 DNA: TGTGCCAGCAGCTTAGAGGGGTCGAGAAAACCGTTCGAGCAGTACTTC.

This clone was seen a single time. The chain has TRBV4-3 and TRBJ2-2; D not resolved. Germline CDR1 LGHNA, CDR2 YSLEER. Trimming pared 1 base from V and 7 bases from J, leaving 4 bases between. The CDR3 runs to 12 residues. This CDR3 is CASSQGDGELFF. CDR3 bases: TGCGCCAGCAGCCAAGGGGACGGGGAGCTGTTTTTT.

This chain joins TRBV4-3 and TRBJ2-1, with TRBD1 identical over 8 bases. V shed 4 bases and J 8 bases; nucleotides not matched to a gene: 10. CDR3 length equals 15 residues. Germline CDR1 is LGHNA and CDR2 is YSLEER. The CDR3: CASSRGTGAIYEQFF. In nucleotides, the CDR3 is TGCGCCAGCAGCCGGGGGACAGGAGCCATCTATGAGCAGTTCTTC.

The table lists this clone with a few counts. The chain is built from TRBV2 and TRBJ1-1; possibly TRBD1 for D (5 bases). V lost 3 bases to trimming and J lost 6 bases, with 8 bases between them. The CDR3 has 12 amino acids. Per germline, CDR1 SNHLY and CDR2 FYNNEI. This CDR3 reads CASSEWGAEAFF. CDR3 in DNA: TGTGCCAGCAGTGAGTGGGGCGCTGAAGCTTTCTTT. The variable domain in full, with the rest retrieved from reference TRBV2 and TRBJ1-1, is EPEVTQTPSHQVTQMGQEVILRCVPISNHLYFYWYRQILGQKVEFLVSFYNNEISEKSEIFDDQFSVERPDGSNFTLKIRSTKLEDSAMYFCASSEWGAEAFFGQGTRLTVV.

This clone is large within its sample. The chain combines TRBV7-8 with TRBJ1-3; D not certain. CDR3 size: 15 residues. Germline V gene sequence: CDR1 SGHVS, CDR2 FQNEAQ. Trimming took 1 base from V and 0 from J, leaving 7 bases between them. The CDR3 reads CASSLDGNSGNTIYF. The DNA of the CDR3 is TGTGCCAGCAGCTTAGACGGAAACTCTGGAAACACCATATATTTT.

The chain is built from TRBV9 and TRBJ2-3; maybe TRBD2 (5 bases). Germline V gene sequence: CDR1 SGDLS, CDR2 YYNGEE. V was cut by 4 bases and J by 3 bases, with 15 bases left in between. This CDR3 has 15 residues. CDR3 DNA sequence: TGTGCCAGCAGCTCCCCGGAAGCGGTGACAGATACGCAGTATTTT. Translation: CASSSPEAVTDTQYF.

V is TRBV7-3 and J is TRBJ1-1; weak D call: TRBD1 (6 bases). Germline V gene sequence: CDR1 SGHTA, CDR2 FQGTGA. Trimming left V 4 bases short and J 0 bases short, with 21 bases between. This CDR3 comprises 18 residues. CDR3 DNA sequence: TGTGCCAGCAGCTCGAACTTGAGGGGGAAAGGGATGAACACTGAAGCTTTCTTT. Its translation: CASSSNLRGKGMNTEAFF.

The chain couples TRBV29-1 to TRBJ2-7; 9 bases line up with TRBD2. This CDR3 comprises 14 residues. Germline-derived CDR1 and CDR2 are SQVTM and ANQGSEA. Unmatched junction bases numbered 7, after V lost 5 bases and J lost 2 bases. The CDR3 here is CSVRSSGGPYEQYF. CDR3 nucleotides: TGCAGCGTTCGAAGTAGCGGGGGCCCCTACGAGCAGTACTTC.

The V and J genes are TRBV6-5 and TRBJ1-2, with D perhaps matching TRBD1 (5 bases). CDR1 is MNHEY, CDR2 SVGAGI, per germline. This CDR3 region has 12 residues. V dropped 5 bases and J dropped 8 bases, with 12 bases sitting between them. The CDR3 loop reads CASSLEGSGYTF. The DNA of the CDR3 is TGTGCCAGCAGTCTCGAGGGGAGCGGCTACACCTTC.

By sample fraction, this clone is large. This sample includes further DNA sequences coding for the same CDR3. The CDR3 protein is CASRVGAGGGETQYF. The CDR3 region has the DNA TGTGCCAGCCGCGTGGGGGCCGGGGGGGGAGAGACCCAGTACTTC. V and J are TRBV5-6 and TRBJ2-5; TRBD2 aligns across 8 bases. The CDR3 runs to 15 residues. Germline V lookup: CDR1 SGHDT, CDR2 YYEEEE. V lost 7 bases and J lost 4; bases outside the gene matches: 12.

Within the sample, this clone is large. Within the sample, other DNA sequences also encode this same CDR3. V and J are TRBV5-6 and TRBJ2-5; TRBD2 agrees at 8 bases. Germline trimming cut 10 bases from V and 5 bases from J; bases unmatched to any gene: 16. Germline V gene sequence: CDR1 SGHDT, CDR2 YYEEEE. The CDR3 spans 15 residues. In DNA, the CDR3 is TGTGCCCGCCGCTGGGGGGCCGGGGGGGGCGAGACCCAGTACTTC. Its protein product is CARRWGAGGGETQYF.

J is TRBJ1-5 and V is TRBV3-1 (or the pseudogene TRBV3-2); possibly TRBD1 for D (6 bases). The germline CDR1 and CDR2 sequences are LGHDT and YNNKEL (reference sequence). The V and J ends lost 2 bases and 3 bases respectively, with 14 bases between them. The CDR3 has 16 residues. The CDR3 sequence is CASSQTDRTDNQPQHF. Written as DNA, the CDR3 is TGTGCCAGCAGCCAAACAGACAGGACAGACAATCAGCCCCAGCATTTT.

The chain carries TRBV14 and TRBJ2-7; D gene ambiguous. This CDR3 is built from 15 residues. Germline V CDR1 and CDR2: SGHDN, FVKESK. V lost 1 base and J 3 bases, leaving 13 bases between the germline ends. The CDR3 loop is CASSQGFDGLYEQYF. The CDR3, as DNA: TGTGCCAGCAGCCAAGGTTTTGACGGGCTCTACGAGCAGTACTTC.

This clone occurred a few times. This chain joins TRBV7-2 and TRBJ2-5; D perhaps matches TRBD2 (5 bases). The CDR3 runs 17 residues. V dropped 5 bases and J dropped 5 bases, with 24 bases sitting between them. CDR1 SGHTA and CDR2 FQGNSA come from the germline V gene. Written as DNA, the CDR3 is TGTGCCAGCAGCGCCCTCGCCCTAGCCCACTTTAGGGAGACCCAGTACTTC. Residues: CASSALALAHFRETQYF. The full variable domain, rest sourced from reference TRBV7-2 and TRBJ2-5, is GAGVSQSPSNKVTEKGKDVELRCDPISGHTALYWYRQSLGQGLEFLIYFQGNSAPDKSGLPSDRFSAERTGGSVSTLTIQRTQQEDSAVYLCASSALALAHFRETQYFGPGTRLLVL.

The chain is built from TRBV27 and TRBJ1-1; D gene uncertain. This CDR3 is 15 amino acids long. The V end lost 2 bases, the J end lost 7 bases, and 17 bases lay between the germline ends. Germline CDR1 and CDR2: MNHEY and SMNVEV (reference sequence). The CDR3 sequence is CASSLNRGGLYEAFF. The DNA of the CDR3 is TGTGCCAGCAGTTTAAATCGGGGAGGACTGTATGAAGCTTTCTTT.